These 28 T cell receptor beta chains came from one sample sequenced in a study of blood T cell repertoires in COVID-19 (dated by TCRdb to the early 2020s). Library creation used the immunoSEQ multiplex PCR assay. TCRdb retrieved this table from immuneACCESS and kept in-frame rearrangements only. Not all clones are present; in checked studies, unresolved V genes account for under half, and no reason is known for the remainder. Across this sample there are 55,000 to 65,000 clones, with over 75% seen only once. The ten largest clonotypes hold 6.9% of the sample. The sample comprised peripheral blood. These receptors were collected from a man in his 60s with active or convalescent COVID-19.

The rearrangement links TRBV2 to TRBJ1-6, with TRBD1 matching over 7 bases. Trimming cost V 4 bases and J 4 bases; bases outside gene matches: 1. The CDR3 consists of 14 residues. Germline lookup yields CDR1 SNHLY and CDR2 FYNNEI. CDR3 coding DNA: TGTGCCAGCAGTGGACAGGGTTATAATTCACCCCTCCACTTT. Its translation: CASSGQGYNSPLHF.

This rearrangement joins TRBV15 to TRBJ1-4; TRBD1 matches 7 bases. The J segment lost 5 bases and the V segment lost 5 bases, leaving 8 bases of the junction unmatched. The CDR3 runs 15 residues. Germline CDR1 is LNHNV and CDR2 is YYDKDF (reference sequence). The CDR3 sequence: CATSPPGQPNEKLFF. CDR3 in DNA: TGTGCCACCAGCCCTCCGGGACAGCCCAATGAAAAACTGTTTTTT.

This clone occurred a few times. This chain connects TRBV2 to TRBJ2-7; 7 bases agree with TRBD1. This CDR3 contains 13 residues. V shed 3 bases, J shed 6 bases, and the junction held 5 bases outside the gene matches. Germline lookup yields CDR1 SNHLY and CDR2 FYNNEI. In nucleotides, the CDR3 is TGTGCCAGCAGTGAGGGGGACAGCCGCGAGCAGTACTTC. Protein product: CASSEGDSREQYF.

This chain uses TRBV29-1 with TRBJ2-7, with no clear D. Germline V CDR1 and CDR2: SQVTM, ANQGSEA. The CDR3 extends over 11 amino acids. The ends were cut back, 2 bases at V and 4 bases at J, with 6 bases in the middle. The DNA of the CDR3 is TGCAGCGTTGAATCAGGTTACGAGCAGTACTTC. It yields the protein CSVESGYEQYF.

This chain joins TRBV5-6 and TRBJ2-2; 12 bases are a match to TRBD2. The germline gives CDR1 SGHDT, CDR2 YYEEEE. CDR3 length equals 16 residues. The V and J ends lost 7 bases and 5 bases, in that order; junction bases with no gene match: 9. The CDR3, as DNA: TGTGCCAGCGAGCAAGGACTAGCGGGAAAGACCGGGGAGCTGTTTTTT. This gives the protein CASEQGLAGKTGELFF.

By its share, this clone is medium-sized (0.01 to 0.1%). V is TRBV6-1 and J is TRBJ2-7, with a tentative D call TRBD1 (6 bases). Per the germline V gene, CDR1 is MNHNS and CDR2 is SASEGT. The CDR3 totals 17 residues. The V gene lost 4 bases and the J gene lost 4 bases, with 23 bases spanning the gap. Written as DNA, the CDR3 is TGTGCCAGCAGTGGCGCATCGACAGGATTCCTTGTTTACGAGCAGTACTTC. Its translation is CASSGASTGFLVYEQYF.

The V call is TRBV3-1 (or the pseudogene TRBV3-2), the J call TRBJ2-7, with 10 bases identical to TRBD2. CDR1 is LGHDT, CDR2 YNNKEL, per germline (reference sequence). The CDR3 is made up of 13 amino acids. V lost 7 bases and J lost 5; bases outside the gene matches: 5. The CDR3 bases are TGTGCCAGCAAGGCTAGCGGGAGTAACGAGCAGTACTTC. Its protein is CASKASGSNEQYF.

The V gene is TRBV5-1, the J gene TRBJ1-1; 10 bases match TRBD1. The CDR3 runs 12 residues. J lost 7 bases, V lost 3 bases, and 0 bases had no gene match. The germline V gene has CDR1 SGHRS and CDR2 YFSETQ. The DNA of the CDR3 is TGCGCCAGCAGCTGGGACAGGGGTGAAGCTTTCTTT. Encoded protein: CASSWDRGEAFF.

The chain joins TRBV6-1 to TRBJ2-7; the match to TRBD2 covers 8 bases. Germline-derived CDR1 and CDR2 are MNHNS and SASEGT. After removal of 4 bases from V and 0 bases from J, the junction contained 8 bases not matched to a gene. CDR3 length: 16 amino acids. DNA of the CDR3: TGTGCCAGCAGTGGAGGTGTAGCGGGAATCTCCTACGAGCAGTACTTC. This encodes CASSGGVAGISYEQYF.

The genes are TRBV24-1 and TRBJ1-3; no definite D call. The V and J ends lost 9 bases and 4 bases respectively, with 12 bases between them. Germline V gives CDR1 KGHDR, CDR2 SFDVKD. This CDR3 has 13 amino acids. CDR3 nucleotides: TGTGCCACCCAAGGCCCGGGAGGAAACACCATATATTTT. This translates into CATQGPGGNTIYF.

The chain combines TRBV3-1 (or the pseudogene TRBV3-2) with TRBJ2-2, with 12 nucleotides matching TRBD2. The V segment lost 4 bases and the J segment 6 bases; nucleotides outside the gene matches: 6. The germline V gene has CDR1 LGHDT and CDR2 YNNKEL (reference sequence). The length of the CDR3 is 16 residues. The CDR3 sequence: CASSPRLAGESGELFF. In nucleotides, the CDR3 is TGTGCCAGCAGCCCACGACTAGCGGGAGAATCCGGGGAGCTGTTTTTT.

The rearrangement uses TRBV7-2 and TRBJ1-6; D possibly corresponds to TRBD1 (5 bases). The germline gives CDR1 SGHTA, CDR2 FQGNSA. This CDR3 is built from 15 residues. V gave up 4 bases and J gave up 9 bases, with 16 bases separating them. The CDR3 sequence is CASSSYAGGGSPLHF. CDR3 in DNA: TGTGCCAGCAGCTCCTACGCGGGGGGAGGTTCACCCCTCCACTTT.

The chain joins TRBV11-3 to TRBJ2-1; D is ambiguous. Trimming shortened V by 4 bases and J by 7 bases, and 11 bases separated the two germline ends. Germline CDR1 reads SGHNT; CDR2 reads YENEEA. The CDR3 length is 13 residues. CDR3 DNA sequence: TGTGCCAGCAGCTCCGCCAACGGGAATGAGCAGTTCTTC. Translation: CASSSANGNEQFF.

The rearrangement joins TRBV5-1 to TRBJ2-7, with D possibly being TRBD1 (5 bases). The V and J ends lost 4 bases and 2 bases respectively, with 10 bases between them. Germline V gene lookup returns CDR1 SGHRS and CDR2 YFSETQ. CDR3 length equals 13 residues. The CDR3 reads CASSATGAYEQYF. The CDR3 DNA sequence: TGCGCCAGCAGCGCCACAGGTGCCTACGAGCAGTACTTC.

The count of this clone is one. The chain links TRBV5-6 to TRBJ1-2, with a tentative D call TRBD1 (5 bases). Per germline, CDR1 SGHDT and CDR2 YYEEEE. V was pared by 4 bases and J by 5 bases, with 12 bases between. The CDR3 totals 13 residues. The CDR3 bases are TGTGCCAGCAGCGCCTTCAGGGATTATGGCTACACCTTC. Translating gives CASSAFRDYGYTF.

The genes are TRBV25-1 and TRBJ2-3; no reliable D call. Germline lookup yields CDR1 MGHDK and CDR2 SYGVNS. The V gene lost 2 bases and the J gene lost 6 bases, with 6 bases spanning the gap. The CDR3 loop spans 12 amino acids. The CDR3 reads CASSEGPDTQYF. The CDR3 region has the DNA TGTGCCAGCAGTGAAGGGCCGGATACGCAGTATTTT. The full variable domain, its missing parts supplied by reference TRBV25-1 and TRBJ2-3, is EADIYQTPRYLVIGTGKKITLECSQTMGHDKMYWYQQDPGMELHLIHYSYGVNSTEKGDLSSESTVSRIRTEHFPLTLESARPSHTSQYLCASSEGPDTQYFGPGTRLTVL.

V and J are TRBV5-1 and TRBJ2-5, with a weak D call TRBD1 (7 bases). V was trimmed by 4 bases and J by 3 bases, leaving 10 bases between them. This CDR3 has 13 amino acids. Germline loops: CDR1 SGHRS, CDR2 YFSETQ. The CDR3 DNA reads TGCGCCAGCAGCGGCGGGACAGAAGAGACCCAGTACTTC. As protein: CASSGGTEETQYF.

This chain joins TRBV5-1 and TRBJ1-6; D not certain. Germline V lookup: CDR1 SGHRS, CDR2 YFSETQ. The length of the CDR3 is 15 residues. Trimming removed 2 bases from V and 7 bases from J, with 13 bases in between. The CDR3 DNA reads TGCGCCAGCAGCTTAGAGGACTATAGGAATTCACCCCTCCACTTT. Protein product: CASSLEDYRNSPLHF.

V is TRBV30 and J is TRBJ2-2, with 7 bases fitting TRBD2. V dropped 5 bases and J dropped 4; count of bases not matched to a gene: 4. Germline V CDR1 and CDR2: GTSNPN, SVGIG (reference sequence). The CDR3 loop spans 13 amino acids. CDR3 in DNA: TGTGCCTGGGCGGGGAGGGCCACCGGGGAGCTGTTTTTT. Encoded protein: CAWAGRATGELFF.

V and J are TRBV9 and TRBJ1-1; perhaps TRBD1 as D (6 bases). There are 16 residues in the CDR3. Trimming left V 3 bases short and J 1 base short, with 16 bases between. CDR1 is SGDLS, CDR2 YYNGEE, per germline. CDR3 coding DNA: TGTGCCAGCAGCGCAGGGATAGGACAGACGAACACTGAAGCTTTCTTT. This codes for CASSAGIGQTNTEAFF.

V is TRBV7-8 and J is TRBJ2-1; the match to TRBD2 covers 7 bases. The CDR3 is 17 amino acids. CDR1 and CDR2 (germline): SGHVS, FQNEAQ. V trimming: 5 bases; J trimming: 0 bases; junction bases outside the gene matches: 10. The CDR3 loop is CASSPSPGGSSYNEQFF. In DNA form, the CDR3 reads TGTGCCAGCAGCCCCAGCCCGGGCGGGAGCTCCTACAATGAGCAGTTCTTC.

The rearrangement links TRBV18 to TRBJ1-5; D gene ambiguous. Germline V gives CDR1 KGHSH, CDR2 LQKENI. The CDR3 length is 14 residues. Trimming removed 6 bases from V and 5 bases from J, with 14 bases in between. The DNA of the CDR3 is TGTGCCAGCTCTTTGGGGAGTTCAGATCAGCCCCAGCATTTT. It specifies CASSLGSSDQPQHF.

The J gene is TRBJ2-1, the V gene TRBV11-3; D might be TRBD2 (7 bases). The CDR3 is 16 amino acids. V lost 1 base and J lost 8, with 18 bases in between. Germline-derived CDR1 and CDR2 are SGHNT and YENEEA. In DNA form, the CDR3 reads TGTGCCAGCAGCTTAGGGCGTGGCGGGGAGGGGGATGAGCAGTTCTTC. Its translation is CASSLGRGGEGDEQFF. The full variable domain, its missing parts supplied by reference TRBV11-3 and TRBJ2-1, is EAGVVQSPRYKIIEKKQPVAFWCNPISGHNTLYWYLQNLGQGPELLIRYENEEAVDDSQLPKDRFSAERLKGVDSTLKIQPAELGDSAVYLCASSLGRGGEGDEQFFGPGTRLTVL.

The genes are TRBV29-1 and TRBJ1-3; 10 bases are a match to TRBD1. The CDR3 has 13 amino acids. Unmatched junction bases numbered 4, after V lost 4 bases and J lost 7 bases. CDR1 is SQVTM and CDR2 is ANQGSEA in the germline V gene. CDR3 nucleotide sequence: TGCAGCGTTGTCGGACAGGGGGTTAACACCATATATTTT. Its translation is CSVVGQGVNTIYF.

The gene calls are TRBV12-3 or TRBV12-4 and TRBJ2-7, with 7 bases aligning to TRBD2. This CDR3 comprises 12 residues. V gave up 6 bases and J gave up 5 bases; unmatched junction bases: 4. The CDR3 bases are TGTGCCAGCAGCTGGGGGAGGGACGAGCAGTACTTC. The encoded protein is CASSWGRDEQYF.

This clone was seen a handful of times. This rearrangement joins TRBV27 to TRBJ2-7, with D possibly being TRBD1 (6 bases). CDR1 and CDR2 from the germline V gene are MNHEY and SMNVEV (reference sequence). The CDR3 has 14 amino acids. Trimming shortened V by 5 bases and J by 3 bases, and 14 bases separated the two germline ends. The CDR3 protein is CASSPRDTRYEQYF. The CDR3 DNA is TGTGCCAGCAGTCCCCGGGACACGCGCTACGAGCAGTACTTC.

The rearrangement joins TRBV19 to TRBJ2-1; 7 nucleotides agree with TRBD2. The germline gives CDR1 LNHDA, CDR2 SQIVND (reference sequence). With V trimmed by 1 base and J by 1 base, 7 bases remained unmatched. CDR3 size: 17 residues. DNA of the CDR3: TGTGCCAGTAGTATAGTGGGAGGGCGGGGTTCCTACAATGAGCAGTTCTTC. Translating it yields CASSIVGGRGSYNEQFF.

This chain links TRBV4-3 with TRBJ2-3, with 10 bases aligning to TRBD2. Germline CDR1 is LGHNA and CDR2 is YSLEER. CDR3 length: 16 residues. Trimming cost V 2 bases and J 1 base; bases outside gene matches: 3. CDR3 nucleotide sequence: TGCGCCAGCAGCCAACTCGGGACTAGCGGCACAGATACGCAGTATTTT. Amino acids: CASSQLGTSGTDTQYF.